The 8 T cell receptor beta chains listed next were all sequenced from one sample in a study of shared clonotypes between healthy human individuals. Clones were read by immunoSEQ multiplex PCR, and TCRdb kept only the in-frame ones, dropping some. Among approximately 980,000 clones listed, over 75% were seen once. Material: memory CD4+ T cells sorted from blood. Subset indicated: CD45RA-negative fraction. These receptor sequences come from a man aged 18 to 29 in good health.

Points on this clone: A far larger clone is one base from this, pointing to a likely read error. The chain couples TRBV10-3 to TRBJ1-1; TRBD1 matches 8 bases. Losses at the gene ends were 11 bases for V and 1 base for J; bases not matched to a gene: 6. The germline CDR1 and CDR2 sequences are ENHRY and SYGVKD. The CDR3 is 13 residues long. This CDR3 is CAPWDRTNTEAFF. CDR3 nucleotide sequence: TGTGCCCCATGGGACAGGACGAACACTGAAGCTTTCTTT.

This rearrangement joins TRBV7-2 to TRBJ2-2; D gene ambiguous. The CDR3 is 13 amino acids. V lost 1 base and J 6 bases, leaving 6 bases between the germline ends. CDR1 is SGHTA, CDR2 FQGNSA, per germline. The CDR3 spells CASSLGSPGELFF. The CDR3 DNA reads as TGTGCCAGCAGCTTAGGATCCCCCGGGGAGCTGTTTTTT. Full variable domain (missing parts from reference TRBV7-2 and TRBJ2-2): GAGVSQSPSNKVTEKGKDVELRCDPISGHTALYWYRQSLGQGLEFLIYFQGNSAPDKSGLPSDRFSAERTGGSVSTLTIQRTQQEDSAVYLCASSLGSPGELFFGEGSRLTVL.

The chain is built from TRBV19 and TRBJ2-3, with TRBD2 matching 14 bases. V gave up 5 bases and J gave up 1 base; unmatched junction bases: 5. This CDR3 region has 17 residues. The V gene's germline CDR1 is LNHDA and CDR2 SQIVND (reference sequence). DNA for the CDR3: TGTGCCAGTAGTTCGGGACTAGCGGGGGTGCGCACAGATACGCAGTATTTT. This gives the protein CASSSGLAGVRTDTQYF.

The chain carries TRBV5-8 and TRBJ2-3; 13 bases match TRBD2. This CDR3 contains 16 residues. CDR1 SGHTS and CDR2 YDEGEE come from the germline V gene. Trimming removed 2 bases from V and 6 bases from J; junction bases left unmatched: 6. The CDR3 sequence: CASSFRTSGRMDTQYF. The CDR3 coding sequence is TGTGCCAGCAGCTTCCGGACTAGCGGGAGAATGGATACGCAGTATTTT.

Worth noting for this clone: At the DNA level, this CDR3 is encoded by other sequences in the same sample as well. The V gene is TRBV5-6, the J gene TRBJ1-4, with TRBD1 matching over 7 bases. The germline V gene encodes CDR1 SGHDT and CDR2 YYEEEE. J gave up 5 bases and V 4 bases, and 5 bases lay outside the gene matches. The length of the CDR3 is 14 residues. CDR3 loop: CASSPGRGNEKLFF. In nucleotides, the CDR3 is TGTGCCAGCAGCCCCGGCAGGGGGAATGAAAAACTGTTTTTT.

The chain carries TRBV10-3 and TRBJ2-1, with 10 nucleotides matching TRBD2. Germline lookup yields CDR1 ENHRY and CDR2 SYGVKD. The CDR3 extends over 14 amino acids. The J segment lost 13 bases and the V segment lost 6 bases, leaving 12 bases of the junction unmatched. This CDR3 is CAISSGGAISLQFF. CDR3 coding DNA: TGTGCCATCAGCAGCGGGGGGGCCATCTCCCTTCAGTTCTTC.

This chain uses TRBV7-2 with TRBJ2-4; D unclear. The ends were cut back, 5 bases at V and 7 bases at J, with 12 bases in the middle. Germline V gene sequence: CDR1 SGHTA, CDR2 FQGNSA. This CDR3 is 13 amino acids long. CDR3 region: CASSQTLVNIQYF. Written as DNA, the CDR3 is TGTGCCAGCAGCCAAACTTTGGTGAACATTCAGTACTTC.

The chain recombines TRBV19 with TRBJ1-6, with D maybe TRBD1 (5 bases). Germline CDR1 is LNHDA and CDR2 is SQIVND (reference sequence). The germline V and J ends were trimmed by 5 bases and 14 bases, with 13 bases remaining between them. This CDR3 spans 12 amino acids. The CDR3: CASSPQGATLHF. Written as DNA, the CDR3 is TGTGCCAGTAGTCCCCAAGGGGCGACCCTCCACTTT.